This TCR beta chain was identified in a study of T and B cells in COVID-19 patients. As for the study in general: The recovered patients had mostly mild to moderate COVID-19 with outpatient management. Active-infection patients were older, median about 70 years, than recovered patients, median about 32 years.

TRB was amplified from roughly 250-500 ng of blood genomic DNA. V gave up 2 bases and J gave up 0 bases, with 8 bases separating them. The V gene's germline CDR1 is ENHRY and CDR2 SYGVKD. This CDR3 comprises 14 residues. Relative to its sample, this clonotype is medium-sized. Its antigen is not identified. Study outcomes and limitations: In COVID-19 patients, T cell receptor beta variable and joining gene use was reportedly strongly skewed. There were 2,000 to 3,000 TCR clusters exclusive to the recovered cohort, 30 to 40 with low generation probability.

Multiplex PCR with BIOMED2 TRB-A/B primer pools amplified TRB rearrangements. A single record per CDR3 protein comes from TCRdb applying MiXCR to the multiplex PCR reads. The data contain 1,300 to 1,500 distinct CDR3 sequences, roughly 27% of them seen just once; the ten biggest clones take up roughly 51%. Sequenced: blood. The chain has TRBV10-3 and TRBJ2-7; D call uncertain. The TCR sequence derives from a human donor with active COVID-19. CDR3 in amino acids: CAISEDPASYEQYF. In DNA, the CDR3 is TGTGCCATCAGTGAGGATCCAGCCTCCTACGAGCAGTACTTC.